A selection of T cell receptor beta chains follows, all from one sample in a study of cytomegalovirus exposure and HLA in healthy donors. The assay was immunoSEQ multiplex PCR, and TCRdb's table has in-frame clones only and misses some. The repertoire holds roughly 100,000 clones, with more than 55% as singletons. The specimen sequenced was PBMCs. All receptors come from a boy younger than 18 in good health and CMV-seropositive. The CDR3 runs from the conserved cysteine through the conserved F or W. D genes are given only for firm matches. Some rows have no size entry. The others give once, few or many, or a class for an expanded clone.

J gene,V gene,D gene,clone size,CDR3 protein,CDR3 DNA
TRBJ1-5,TRBV18,.,.,CASSAGGREQPQHF,TGTGCCAGCTCGGCAGGAGGGCGGGAGCAGCCCCAGCATTTT
TRBJ2-6,TRBV29-1,.,few,CSVVGGGSGANVLTF,TGCAGCGTTGTAGGTGGAGGCTCTGGGGCCAACGTCCTGACTTTC
TRBJ1-1,TRBV2,TRBD1,.,CASSERDRGFTEAFF,TGTGCCAGCAGTGAAAGGGACAGGGGGTTTACTGAAGCTTTCTTT
TRBJ2-7,TRBV30,.,.,CAWSVRRVLGEQYF,TGTGCCTGGAGTGTACGCCGGGTATTAGGCGAGCAGTACTTC
TRBJ2-7,TRBV6-1,.,.,CASSEGRGQSYYEQYF,TGTGCCAGCAGTGAAGGAAGGGGCCAGTCTTATTACGAGCAGTACTTC
TRBJ2-5,TRBV30,TRBD1,.,CAWSVSGQRETQYF,TGTGCCTGGAGTGTATCGGGACAGAGGGAGACCCAGTACTTC
TRBJ1-5,TRBV19,TRBD1,.,CASSIPYRGGNQPQHF,TGTGCCAGTAGTATTCCGTACAGGGGAGGCAATCAGCCCCAGCATTTT
TRBJ1-1,TRBV7-9,.,.,CASSFIYTEAFF,TGTGCCAGCAGCTTTATCTACACTGAAGCTTTCTTT
TRBJ1-1,TRBV5-6,.,.,CASSLGGSTEAFF,TGTGCCAGCAGCTTGGGAGGCAGTACTGAAGCTTTCTTT
TRBJ2-7,TRBV30,.,few,CAWSHRGQTLYEQYF,TGTGCCTGGAGTCACCGTGGACAGACCCTCTACGAGCAGTACTTC
TRBJ2-7,TRBV5-1,.,.,CASSLVQIDYEQYF,TGCGCCAGCAGCTTGGTACAGATCGATTACGAGCAGTACTTC
TRBJ2-2,TRBV6-1,.,few,CASSERVRGLAGELFF,TGTGCCAGCAGTGAAAGAGTCAGGGGCTTGGCCGGGGAGCTGTTTTTT
TRBJ1-6,TRBV9,TRBD1,.,CASSVGDRAASPLHF,TGTGCCAGCAGCGTAGGGGACAGGGCGGCATCACCCCTCCACTTT
TRBJ2-3,TRBV9,.,once,CASSPLGSTDTQYF,TGTGCCAGCAGTCCGTTGGGCAGCACAGATACGCAGTATTTT
TRBJ2-7,TRBV6-5,.,.,CASSYSPTYEQYF,TGTGCCAGCAGCTACAGCCCTACCTACGAGCAGTACTTC